This T cell receptor beta chain came from a study of CD8 T cells in Susac syndrome. Study-wide context: Blood was drawn from patients with Susac syndrome. At that point, they were therapy-naive, on corticosteroids, or on intravenous immunoglobulin alone. Study findings and constraints: A handful of Susac-specific public clones appeared in CD8+ TEMRA repertoires, and over 15 in total CD8+ repertoires. CD8+ clonal expansion in Susac was maximal in TEMRA cells and in active patients.

With random hexamers, reverse transcription was performed on about 0.5 to 1 ug of RNA. TCR beta CDR3 was amplified by immunoSEQ multiplex PCR. This amplification extended across 54 Vbeta and 13 Jbeta segments. TCRdb reprocessed the immunoSEQ multiplex PCR reads with MiXCR, giving one entry per CDR3 protein. Altogether roughly 190,000 distinct CDR3 sequences are present, around 95% being singletons, with the ten largest covering roughly 0.15%. A word on this clonotype: Its antigen is as yet unknown.

The CDR3 consists of 15 residues. V lost 6 bases, J lost 5 bases, and 13 bases stayed unmatched. Germline V lookup: CDR1 DFQATT, CDR2 SNEGSKA (reference sequence). The rearrangement joins TRBV20-1 to TRBJ2-3, with 8 bases aligning to TRBD2. The source material was CD8+ T cells from PBMCs. This clonotype originated in a human donor with Susac syndrome. The CDR3 sequence is CSARPLADGGDTQYF. The CDR3 DNA sequence: TGCAGTGCCAGACCACTAGCGGATGGGGGAGATACGCAGTATTTT.